Presented here are 4 T cell receptor beta chains from one specimen sequenced in a study of OX40 agonist ivuxolimab in advanced cancers. Using immunoSEQ multiplex PCR, the repertoire was profiled, and TCRdb retains in-frame clones only, with some absent. The profile shows 60,000 to 85,000 clones, 85% to 90% of them singletons. The sequencing used CD4+ or CD8+ T cells sorted from blood, collected in a trial of the OX40 agonist ivuxolimab. The receptors derive from an adult with an advanced solid tumor such as melanoma, head and neck, liver or kidney cancer.

This clone was counted only a few times. This chain connects TRBV7-9 to TRBJ1-6; a possible D gene is TRBD1 (6 bases). Trimming pared 5 bases from V and 8 bases from J, leaving 16 bases between. The CDR3 has 15 amino acids. In germline, CDR1 is SEHNR, CDR2 FQNEAQ (reference sequence). The CDR3 spells CASSQIGQQDSPLHF. The CDR3 bases are TGTGCCAGCAGCCAGATAGGACAGCAAGATTCACCCCTCCACTTT.

The chain links TRBV5-6 to TRBJ2-7; D unclear. Germline-derived CDR1 and CDR2 are SGHDT and YYEEEE. V was pared by 4 bases and J by 3 bases, with 14 bases between. This CDR3 is 14 amino acids long. The CDR3 loop is CASSDQGRHYEQYF. The DNA for the CDR3 is TGTGCCAGCAGCGACCAAGGGCGCCACTACGAGCAGTACTTC.

The chain links TRBV7-9 to TRBJ1-2, with D possibly TRBD1 on 5 matching bases. Germline V lookup: CDR1 SEHNR, CDR2 FQNEAQ (reference sequence). The CDR3 is 14 amino acids. V was cut by 5 bases and J by 5 bases, with 15 bases left in between. CDR3 DNA sequence: TGTGCCAGCAGCCCCGACGGGACGGGATATGGCTACACCTTC. Its protein product is CASSPDGTGYGYTF.

The chain couples TRBV9 to TRBJ2-2; 9 bases align to TRBD2. Germline V lookup: CDR1 SGDLS, CDR2 YYNGEE. CDR3 length: 14 amino acids. V shed 10 bases, J shed 6 bases, and the junction held 10 bases outside the gene matches. The CDR3 here is CASAGGDVAGELFF. The CDR3, as DNA: TGTGCCTCCGCGGGAGGGGACGTGGCCGGGGAGCTGTTTTTT.